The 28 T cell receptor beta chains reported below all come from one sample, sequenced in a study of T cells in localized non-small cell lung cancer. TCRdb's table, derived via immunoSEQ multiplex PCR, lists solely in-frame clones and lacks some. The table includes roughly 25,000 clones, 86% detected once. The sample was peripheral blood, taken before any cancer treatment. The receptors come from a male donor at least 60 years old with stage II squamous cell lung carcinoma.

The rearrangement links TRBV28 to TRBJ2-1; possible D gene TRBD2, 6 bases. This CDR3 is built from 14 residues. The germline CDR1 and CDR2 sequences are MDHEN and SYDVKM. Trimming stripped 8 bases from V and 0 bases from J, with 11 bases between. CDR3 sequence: CASLRGLSYNEQFF. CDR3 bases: TGTGCCAGCCTACGGGGACTCTCCTACAATGAGCAGTTCTTC.

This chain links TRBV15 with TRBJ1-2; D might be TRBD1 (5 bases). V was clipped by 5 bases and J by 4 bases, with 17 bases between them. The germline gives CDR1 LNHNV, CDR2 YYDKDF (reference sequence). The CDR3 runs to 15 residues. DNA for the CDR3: TGTGCCACCAGCCCGGAGGGAGGGACGAGCTATGGCTACACCTTC. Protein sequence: CATSPEGGTSYGYTF.

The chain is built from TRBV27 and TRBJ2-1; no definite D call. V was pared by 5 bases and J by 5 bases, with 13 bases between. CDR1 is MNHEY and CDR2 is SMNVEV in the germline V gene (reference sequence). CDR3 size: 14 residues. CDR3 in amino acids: CASSPNYRNNEQFF. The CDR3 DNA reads TGTGCCAGCAGTCCCAATTATAGGAACAATGAGCAGTTCTTC.

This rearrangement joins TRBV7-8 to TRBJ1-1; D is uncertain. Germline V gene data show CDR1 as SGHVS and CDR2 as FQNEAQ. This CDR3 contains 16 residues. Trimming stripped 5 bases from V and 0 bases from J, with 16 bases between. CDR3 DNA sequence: TGTGCCAGCAGCCCCCAGACAAAGACCATGAACACTGAAGCTTTCTTT. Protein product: CASSPQTKTMNTEAFF. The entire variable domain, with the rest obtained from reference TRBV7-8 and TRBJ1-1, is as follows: GAGVSQSPRYKVAKRGQDVALRCDPISGHVSLFWYQQALGQGPEFLTYFQNEAQLDKSGLPSDRFFAERPEGSVSTLKIQRTQQEDSAVYLCASSPQTKTMNTEAFFGQGTRLTVV.

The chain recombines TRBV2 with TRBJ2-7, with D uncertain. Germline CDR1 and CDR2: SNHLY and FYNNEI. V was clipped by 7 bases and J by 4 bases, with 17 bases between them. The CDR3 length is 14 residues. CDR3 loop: CASTEPVHKYEQYF. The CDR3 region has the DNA TGTGCCAGCACCGAACCCGTACATAAATACGAGCAGTACTTC.

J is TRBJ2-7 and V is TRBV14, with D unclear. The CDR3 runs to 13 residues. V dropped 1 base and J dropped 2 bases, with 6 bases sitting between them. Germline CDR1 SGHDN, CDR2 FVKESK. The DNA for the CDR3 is TGTGCCAGCAGCCAAGTCGCAGCCTACGAGCAGTACTTC. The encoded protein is CASSQVAAYEQYF. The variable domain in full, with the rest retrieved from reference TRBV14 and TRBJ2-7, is EAGVTQFPSHSVIEKGQTVTLRCDPISGHDNLYWYRRVMGKEIKFLLHFVKESKQDESGMPNNRFLAERTGGTYSTLKVQPAELEDSGVYFCASSQVAAYEQYFGPGTRLTVT.

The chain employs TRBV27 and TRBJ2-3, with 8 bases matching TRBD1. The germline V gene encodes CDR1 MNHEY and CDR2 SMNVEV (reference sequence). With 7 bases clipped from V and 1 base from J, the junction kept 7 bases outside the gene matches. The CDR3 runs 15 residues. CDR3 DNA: TGTGCCAGCACCAGATCAGGGGGCGGCACAGATACGCAGTATTTT. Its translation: CASTRSGGGTDTQYF.

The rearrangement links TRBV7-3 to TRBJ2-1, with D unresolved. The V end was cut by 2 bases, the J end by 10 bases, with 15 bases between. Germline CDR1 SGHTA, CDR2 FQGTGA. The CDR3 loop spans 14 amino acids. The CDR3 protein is CASSLGPGGVEQFF. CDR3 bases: TGTGCCAGCAGCTTAGGGCCCGGTGGGGTCGAGCAGTTCTTC.

CDR3 nucleotide sequence: TGTGCCAGTAGTCTTCAGCCAATGAACACCGGGGAGCTGTTTTTT. This encodes CASSLQPMNTGELFF. The rearrangement links TRBV19 to TRBJ2-2; D remains unclear. Germline V gene sequence: CDR1 LNHDA, CDR2 SQIVND (reference sequence). Trimming stripped 5 bases from V and 1 base from J, with 11 bases between. CDR3 length equals 15 residues.

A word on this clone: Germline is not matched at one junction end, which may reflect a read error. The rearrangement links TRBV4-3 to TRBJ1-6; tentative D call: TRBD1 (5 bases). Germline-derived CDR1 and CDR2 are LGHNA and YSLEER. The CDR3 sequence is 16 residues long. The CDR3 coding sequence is TGCGCCAGCAGCCAAGATTACGGCAGGGCGTCCACACCCCCCCACTTT. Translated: CASSQDYGRASTPPHF.

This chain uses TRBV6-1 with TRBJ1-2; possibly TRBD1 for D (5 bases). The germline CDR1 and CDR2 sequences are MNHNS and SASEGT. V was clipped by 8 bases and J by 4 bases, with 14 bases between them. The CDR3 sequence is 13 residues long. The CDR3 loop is CASLTGRGYGYTF. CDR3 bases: TGTGCCAGCTTGACGGGGCGAGGCTATGGCTACACCTTC.

CDR3 sequence reads: CATSSFFTVGTDTQYF. CDR3 sequence (DNA): TGTGCCACCAGCAGCTTTTTTACGGTTGGCACAGATACGCAGTATTTT. The chain employs TRBV15 and TRBJ2-3; D is undetermined. CDR1 and CDR2 (germline): LNHNV, YYDKDF (reference sequence). V gave up 3 bases and J gave up 1 base, with 14 bases separating them. The CDR3 is 16 amino acids.

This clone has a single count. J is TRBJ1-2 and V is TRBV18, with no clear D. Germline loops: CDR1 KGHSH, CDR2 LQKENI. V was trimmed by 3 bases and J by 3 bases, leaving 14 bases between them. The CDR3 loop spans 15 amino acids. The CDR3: CASSPYTGSYYGYTF. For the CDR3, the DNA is TGTGCCAGCTCACCTTACACCGGATCTTACTATGGCTACACCTTC.

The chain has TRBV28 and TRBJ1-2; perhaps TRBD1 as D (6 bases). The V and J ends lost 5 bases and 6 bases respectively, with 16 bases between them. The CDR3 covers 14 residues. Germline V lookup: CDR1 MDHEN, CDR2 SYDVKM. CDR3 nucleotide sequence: TGTGCCAGCAGTCGCCGGGACATAAGAGATGGCTACACCTTC. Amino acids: CASSRRDIRDGYTF.

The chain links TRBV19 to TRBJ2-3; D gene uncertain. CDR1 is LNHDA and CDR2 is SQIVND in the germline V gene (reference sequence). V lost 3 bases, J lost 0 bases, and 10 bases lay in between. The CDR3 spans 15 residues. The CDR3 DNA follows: TGTGCCAGTAGTATGAATCCGGCTAGCACAGATACGCAGTATTTT. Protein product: CASSMNPASTDTQYF.

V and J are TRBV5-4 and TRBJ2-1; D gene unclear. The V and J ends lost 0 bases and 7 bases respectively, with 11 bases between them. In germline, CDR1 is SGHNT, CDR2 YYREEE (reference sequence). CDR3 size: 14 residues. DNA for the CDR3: TGTGCCAGCAGCTTGGAAAGCTGGTCGAATGAGCAGTTCTTC. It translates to CASSLESWSNEQFF. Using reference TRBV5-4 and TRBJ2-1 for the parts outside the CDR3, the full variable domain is ETGVTQSPTHLIKTRGQQVTLRCSSQSGHNTVSWYQQALGQGPQFIFQYYREEENGRGNFPPRFSGLQFPNYSSELNVNALELDDSALYLCASSLESWSNEQFFGPGTRLTVL.

CDR3 loop: CASSNGSGYTF. CDR3 sequence (DNA): TGTGCCAGTAGTAACGGGTCCGGCTACACCTTC. The chain has TRBV19 and TRBJ1-2; the D is unclear. CDR3 length: 11 residues. Germline V CDR1 and CDR2: LNHDA, SQIVND (reference sequence). V lost 4 bases, J lost 8 bases, and 8 bases lay in between.

The CDR3 DNA is TGTGCCAGCAGTTACTTCCGTACAGGGAGGGTCCATGGCTACACCTTC. It encodes CASSYFRTGRVHGYTF. V is TRBV6-5 and J is TRBJ1-2; perhaps TRBD1 as D (6 bases). The CDR3 runs to 16 residues. Trimming pared 1 base from V and 6 bases from J, leaving 18 bases between. Germline loops: CDR1 MNHEY, CDR2 SVGAGI.

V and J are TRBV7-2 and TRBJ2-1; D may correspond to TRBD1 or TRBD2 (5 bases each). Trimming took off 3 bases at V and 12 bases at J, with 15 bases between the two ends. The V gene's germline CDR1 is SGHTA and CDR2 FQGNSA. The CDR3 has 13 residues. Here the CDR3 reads CASSLGPPQGQFF. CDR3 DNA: TGTGCCAGCAGCTTGGGACCACCTCAGGGGCAGTTCTTC.

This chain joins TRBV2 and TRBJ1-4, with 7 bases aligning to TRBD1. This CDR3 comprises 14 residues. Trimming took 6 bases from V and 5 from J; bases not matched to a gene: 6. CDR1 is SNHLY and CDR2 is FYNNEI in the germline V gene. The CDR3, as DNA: TGTGCCAGCAGATGGACAGGACTAAATGAAAAACTGTTTTTT. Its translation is CASRWTGLNEKLFF.

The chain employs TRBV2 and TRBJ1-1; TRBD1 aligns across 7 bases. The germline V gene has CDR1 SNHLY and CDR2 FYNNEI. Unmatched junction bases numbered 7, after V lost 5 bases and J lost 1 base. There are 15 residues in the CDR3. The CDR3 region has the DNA TGTGCCAGCAGTTCCGACAGGGTAGGGAACACTGAAGCTTTCTTT. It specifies CASSSDRVGNTEAFF.

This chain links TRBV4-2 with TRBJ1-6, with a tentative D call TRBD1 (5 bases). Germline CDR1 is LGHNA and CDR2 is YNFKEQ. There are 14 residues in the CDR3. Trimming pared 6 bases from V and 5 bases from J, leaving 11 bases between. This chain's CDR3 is CASSHWGDNSPLHF. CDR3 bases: TGTGCCAGCAGTCATTGGGGGGATAATTCACCCCTCCACTTT.

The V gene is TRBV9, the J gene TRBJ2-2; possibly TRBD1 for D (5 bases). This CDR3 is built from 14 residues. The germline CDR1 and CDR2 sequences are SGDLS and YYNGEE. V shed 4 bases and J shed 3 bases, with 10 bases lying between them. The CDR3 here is CASSTLGDTGELFF. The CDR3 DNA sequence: TGTGCCAGCAGCACGCTAGGGGACACCGGGGAGCTGTTTTTT. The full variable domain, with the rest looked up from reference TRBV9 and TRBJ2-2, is DSGVTQTPKHLITATGQRVTLRCSPRSGDLSVYWYQQSLDQGLQFLIQYYNGEERAKGNILERFSAQQFPDLHSELNLSSLELGDSALYFCASSTLGDTGELFFGEGSRLTVL.

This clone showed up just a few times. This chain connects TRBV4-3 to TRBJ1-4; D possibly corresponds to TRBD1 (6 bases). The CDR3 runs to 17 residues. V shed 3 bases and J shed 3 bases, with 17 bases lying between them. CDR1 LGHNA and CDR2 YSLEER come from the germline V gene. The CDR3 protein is CASSQTTGRIANEKLFF. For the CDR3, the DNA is TGCGCCAGCAGCCAGACCACAGGGAGGATTGCTAATGAAAAACTGTTTTTT.

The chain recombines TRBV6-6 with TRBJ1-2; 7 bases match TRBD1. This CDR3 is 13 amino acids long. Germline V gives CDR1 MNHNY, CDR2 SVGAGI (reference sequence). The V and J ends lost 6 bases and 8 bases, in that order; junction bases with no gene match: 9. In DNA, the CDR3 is TGTGCCAGCAGACCCGGAGGACAGGAGGGCTACACCTTC. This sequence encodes CASRPGGQEGYTF.

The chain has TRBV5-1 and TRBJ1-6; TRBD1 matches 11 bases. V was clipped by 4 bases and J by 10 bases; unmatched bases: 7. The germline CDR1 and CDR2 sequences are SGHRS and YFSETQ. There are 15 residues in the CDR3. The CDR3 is CASSLGTGGESPLHF. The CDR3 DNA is TGCGCCAGCAGCCTGGGGACAGGGGGTGAATCACCCCTCCACTTT. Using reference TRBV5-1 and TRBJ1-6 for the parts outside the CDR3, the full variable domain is KAGVTQTPRYLIKTRGQQVTLSCSPISGHRSVSWYQQTPGQGLQFLFEYFSETQRNKGNFPGRFSGRQFSNSRSEMNVSTLELGDSALYLCASSLGTGGESPLHFGNGTRLTVT.

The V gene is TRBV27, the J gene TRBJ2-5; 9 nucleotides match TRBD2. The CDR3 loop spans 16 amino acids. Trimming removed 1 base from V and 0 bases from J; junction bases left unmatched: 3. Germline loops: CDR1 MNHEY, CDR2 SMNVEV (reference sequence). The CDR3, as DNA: TGTGCCAGCAGTTTATTAGCGGGGGCTTACCAAGAGACCCAGTACTTC. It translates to CASSLLAGAYQETQYF.

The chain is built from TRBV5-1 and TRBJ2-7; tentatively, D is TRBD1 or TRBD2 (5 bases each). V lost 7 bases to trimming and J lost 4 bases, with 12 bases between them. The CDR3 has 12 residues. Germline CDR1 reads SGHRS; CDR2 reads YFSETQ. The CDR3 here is CASSRGVYEQYF. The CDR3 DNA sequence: TGCGCCAGCTCCCGAGGGGTGTACGAGCAGTACTTC.